This T cell receptor (beta chain) is drawn from a study of T cells in narcolepsy listed by TCRdb under 2018. Context from the whole study: Patients with narcolepsy type 1 or type 2 (NT1, NT2) and healthy control donors were enrolled in the study. The study sought autoreactive T cells targeting hypocretin neuron self-antigens (hypocretin, TRIB2) in narcolepsy patients, using TCR Vbeta sequencing to track clonotypes in blood and CSF. Study-wide findings and limitations: According to the report, autoreactive clonotypes were detected serially in the blood of the same patients and of different patients, but not in healthy controls. Numbers of sequenced blood memory CD4+ clonotypes were comparable, with averages of about 37,000 in patients and approximately 33,000 in controls. Some blood memory CD4+ repertoires from patients and controls contained no sequences matching autoreactive T cell clones. In plots comparing CSF and blood CD4+ T cell clonotypes from the same patient, HCRT-specific and TRIB2-specific autoreactive clonotypes were highlighted.

To prepare the library, the immunoSEQ multiplex PCR assay was applied. The source is immuneACCESS, and TCRdb retained only in-frame sequences with V and J called. Part of the clones is not carried over; for the studies checked, unresolved V genes explain less than half of this, and the remainder is unexplained. This sample is represented by fewer than 35,000 clones; about four fifths of them were singletons. The ten largest clones capture 2.6% of the sample. To note about this clone: Which antigen it targets is not known. Per-nucleotide qualities are absent, and no much larger clonotype sits a single base away.

V is clipped by 7 bases and J by 0 bases, and the sequence between their germline boundaries is 9 bases long. CDR3 length: 13 amino acids, cysteine to phenylalanine. The kept DNA is CDR3 alone, 39 bases in frame from the first base. CDR1 and CDR2 were assigned from the germline V gene as ENHRY and SYGVKD. For TCR Vbeta sequencing, memory CD4+ T cells were sorted ex vivo from the peripheral blood of both healthy controls and narcolepsy patients. The source is a human donor with narcolepsy. What was sequenced was CD45RA- memory CD4+ T cells from PBMCs. The cell subset or site label for this specimen denotes: memory T cells sorted ex vivo from peripheral blood. The chain employs TRBV10-3 and TRBJ1-1; TRBD1 is possibly the D segment (6 matching bases). The DNA sequence is as follows: TGTGCCATCATGGGGGGCATGAACACTGAAGCTTTCTTT. It specifies CAIMGGMNTEAFF.